This TCR beta chain stems from a study of blood T cell repertoires in COVID-19. About the research overall: PBMCs, B-cell-depleted T cells, or T cells were the source of the cDNA or gDNA that made up the material.

This clone showed up just once. TCRdb's copy holds only in-frame clones and misses some; the assay was immunoSEQ multiplex PCR. The sample carries about 86,000 clones, over 70% recorded once. CDR3 length: 14 amino acids. The V end lost 7 bases, the J end lost 4 bases, and 16 bases lay between the germline ends. Germline assignment: CDR1 LNHDA and CDR2 SQIVND (reference sequence). The sequence was collected from an elderly woman with active or convalescent COVID-19. Material: peripheral blood. This rearrangement joins TRBV19 to TRBJ1-1; weak D call: TRBD1 (5 bases). The CDR3 nucleotides read TGTGCCAGTACCTCTAAGCTGGGGGGCACTGAAGCTTTCTTT. Encoded protein: CASTSKLGGTEAFF.